This T cell receptor beta chain was recorded in a study of T cell changes during pregnancy in multiple sclerosis. Libraries were prepared by immunoSEQ multiplex PCR; TCRdb keeps only in-frame clonotypes and omits some of them. The sample carries 69,000 or so clones, more than 85% recorded once. The CDR3 runs 15 residues. V lost 0 bases, J lost 4 bases, and 11 bases lay in between. Germline assignment: CDR1 SGHRS and CDR2 YFSETQ. Sample: CD4+ T cells from peripheral blood mononuclear cells, taken in the third trimester of pregnancy. The rearrangement joins TRBV5-1 to TRBJ2-1, with D perhaps matching TRBD2 (7 bases). This sequence originates from a female donor in good health, enrolled as a control in a pregnancy study. The chain's CDR3 is CASSLGGGWYNEQFF. CDR3 DNA: TGCGCCAGCAGCTTGGGGGGGGGCTGGTACAATGAGCAGTTCTTC.